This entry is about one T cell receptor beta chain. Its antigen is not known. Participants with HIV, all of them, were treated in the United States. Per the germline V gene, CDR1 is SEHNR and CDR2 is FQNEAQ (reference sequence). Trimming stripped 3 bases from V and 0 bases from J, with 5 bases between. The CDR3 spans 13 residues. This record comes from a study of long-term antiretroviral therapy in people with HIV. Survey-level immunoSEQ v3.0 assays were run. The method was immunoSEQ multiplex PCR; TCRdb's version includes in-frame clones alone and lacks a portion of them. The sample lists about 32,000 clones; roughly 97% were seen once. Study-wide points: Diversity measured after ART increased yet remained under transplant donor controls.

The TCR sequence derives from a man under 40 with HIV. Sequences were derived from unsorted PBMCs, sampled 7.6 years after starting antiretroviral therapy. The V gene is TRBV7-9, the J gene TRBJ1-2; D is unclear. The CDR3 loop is CASSFGANYGYTF. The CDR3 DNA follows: TGTGCCAGCAGCTTCGGGGCTAACTATGGCTACACCTTC.